This TCR beta chain is drawn from a study of human T cells and chemical hapten exposure. Time point reported: patch test 2, 6 weeks after DPC sensitization. Treatment here: therapeutic diphenylcyclopropenone sensitization with weekly scalp DPC. Germline V gene data show CDR1 as SNHLY and CDR2 as FYNNEI. V dropped 6 bases and J dropped 0 bases, with 11 bases sitting between them. The CDR3 extends over 14 amino acids. This clonotype was recorded a few times. TCRdb analysed the RACE reads with MiXCR anew, one entry per CDR3 protein. Found here are tens of thousands of distinct CDR3 sequences, about 6.6% of them singletons; the top ten hold under 1.5%.

J is TRBJ1-1 and V is TRBV2, with no clear D. The specimen comprised whole blood, sampled in connection with sensitization to the hapten diphenylcyclopropenone (DPC). The receptor's source is a woman under 40 with alopecia areata. Some clones in this sample may be carry-over from other donors' samples. For the CDR3, the DNA is TGTGCCAGCAGCCCTGGAAACTTGAACACTGAAGCTTTCTTT. This sequence encodes CASSPGNLNTEAFF. Supplemented by reference TRBV2 and TRBJ1-1, the full variable domain reads EPEVTQTPSHQVTQMGQEVILRCVPISNHLYFYWYRQILGQKVEFLVSFYNNEISEKSEIFDDQFSVERPDGSNFTLKIRSTKLEDSAMYFCASSPGNLNTEAFFGQGTRLTVV.